The subject of this entry is one TCR beta chain. Its antigen is not identified. CDR1 MNHEY and CDR2 SVGAGI come from the germline V gene. The CDR3 runs to 16 residues. The ends were cut back, 0 bases at V and 2 bases at J, with 14 bases in the middle. Then a second PCR, running roughly 7 to 11 cycles, was carried out with a sample-barcoded 5' primer and a J-beta primer mix. A tag from a template-switch adaptor with 12 random nucleotides marked each cDNA molecule. TCRdb processed the 5' RACE reads anew with MiXCR; each CDR3 protein has one entry. The data contain around 800,000 distinct CDR3 sequences, 35% to 60% of them singletons. The data belong to a study of blood T cells in healthy people across ages. Study findings and constraints: Calculation of diversity from one million T cells yielded estimates considered to be underestimates.

The clonotype originates from a man older than 75 in good health. The sequenced material came from blood. The gene calls are TRBV6-5 and TRBJ2-7, with D perhaps matching TRBD1 (5 bases). The CDR3 nucleotides are TGTGCCAGCAGTTACTCGAGCACAGGTAATGCCTACGAGCAGTACTTC. Translating it yields CASSYSSTGNAYEQYF.